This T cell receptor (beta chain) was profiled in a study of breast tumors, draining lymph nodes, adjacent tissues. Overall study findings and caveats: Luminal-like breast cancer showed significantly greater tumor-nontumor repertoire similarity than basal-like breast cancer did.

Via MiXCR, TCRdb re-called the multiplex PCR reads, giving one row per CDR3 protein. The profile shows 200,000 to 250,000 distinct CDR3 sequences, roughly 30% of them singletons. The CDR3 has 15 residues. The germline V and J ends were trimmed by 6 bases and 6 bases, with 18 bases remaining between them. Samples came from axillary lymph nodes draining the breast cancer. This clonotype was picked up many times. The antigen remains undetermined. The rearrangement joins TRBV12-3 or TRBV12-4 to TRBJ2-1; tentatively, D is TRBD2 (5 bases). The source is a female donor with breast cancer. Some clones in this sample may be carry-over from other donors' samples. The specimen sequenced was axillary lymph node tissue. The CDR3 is CASSGLAPTGNEQFF. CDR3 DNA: TGTGCCAGCAGCGGGCTAGCACCGACTGGCAATGAGCAGTTCTTC.